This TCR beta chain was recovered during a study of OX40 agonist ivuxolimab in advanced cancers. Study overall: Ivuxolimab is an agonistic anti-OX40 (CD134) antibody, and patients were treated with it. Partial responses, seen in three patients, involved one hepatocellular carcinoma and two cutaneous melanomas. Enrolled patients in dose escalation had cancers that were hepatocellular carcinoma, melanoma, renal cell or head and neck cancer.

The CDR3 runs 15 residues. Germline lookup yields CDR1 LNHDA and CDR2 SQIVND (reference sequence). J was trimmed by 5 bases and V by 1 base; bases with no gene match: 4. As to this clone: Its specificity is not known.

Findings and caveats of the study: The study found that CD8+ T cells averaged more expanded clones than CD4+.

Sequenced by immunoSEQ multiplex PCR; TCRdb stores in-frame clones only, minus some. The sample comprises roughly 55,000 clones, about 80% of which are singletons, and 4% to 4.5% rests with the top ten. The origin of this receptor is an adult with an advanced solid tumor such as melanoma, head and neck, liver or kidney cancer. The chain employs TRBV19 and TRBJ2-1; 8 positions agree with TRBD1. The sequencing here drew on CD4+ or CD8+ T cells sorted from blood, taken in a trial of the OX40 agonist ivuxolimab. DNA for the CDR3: TGTGCCAGTAGTATAGGTCCAGGGGGCCACAATGAGCAGTTCTTC. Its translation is CASSIGPGGHNEQFF.